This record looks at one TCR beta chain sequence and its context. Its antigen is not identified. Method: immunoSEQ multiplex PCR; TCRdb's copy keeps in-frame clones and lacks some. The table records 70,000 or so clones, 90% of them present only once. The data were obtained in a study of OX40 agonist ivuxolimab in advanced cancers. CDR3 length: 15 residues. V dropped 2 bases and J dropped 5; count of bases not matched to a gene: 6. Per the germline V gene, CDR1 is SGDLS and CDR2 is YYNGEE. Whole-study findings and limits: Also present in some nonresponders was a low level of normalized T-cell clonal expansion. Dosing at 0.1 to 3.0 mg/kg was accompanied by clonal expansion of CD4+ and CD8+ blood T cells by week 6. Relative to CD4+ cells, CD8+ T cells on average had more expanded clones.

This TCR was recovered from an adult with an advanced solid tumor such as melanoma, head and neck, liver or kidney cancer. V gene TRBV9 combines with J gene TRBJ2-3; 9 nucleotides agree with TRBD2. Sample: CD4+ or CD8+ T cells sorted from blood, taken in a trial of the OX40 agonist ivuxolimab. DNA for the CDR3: TGTGCCAGCAGCGTTCGTAGCGGGAGTGGAGATACGCAGTATTTT. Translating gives CASSVRSGSGDTQYF.